These 15 T cell receptor beta chains originate from one sample sequenced in a study of T cells expressing NK-cell markers. TCRdb processed the 5' RACE reads again and assigns one entry to each CDR3 protein, with no DNA. Reported are approximately 420,000 distinct CDR3 sequences; the ten largest clones contain about 10%. The sample consisted of blood T cells: a sorted CD56 or NKG2C T cell subset, CD4+ or CD8+ T cells, or bulk PBMC T cells (not recorded which). The receptors were gathered from a woman between 45 and 60 years old in good health.

This chain links TRBV5-6 with TRBJ2-1; TCRdb outputs TRBD1, but without DNA this stays unchecked. Germline CDR1 SGHDT, CDR2 YYEEEE. This CDR3 contains 16 residues. The CDR3: CASSPPGTGGMGEQFF.

This CDR3 is CASSQAGRSGYTF. The chain links TRBV3-1 to TRBJ1-2. This CDR3 has 13 residues. CDR1 and CDR2 from the germline V gene are LGHDT and YNNKEL (reference sequence).

The CDR3 here is CATSFGSGSSGNTIYF. The chain uses TRBV19 and TRBJ1-3. Germline lookup yields CDR1 LNHDA and CDR2 SQIVND (reference sequence). The CDR3 extends over 16 amino acids.

The chain couples TRBV9 to TRBJ2-1. The CDR3 length is 14 residues. CDR1 is SGDLS and CDR2 is YYNGEE in the germline V gene. The chain's CDR3 is CASSGLDSYNEQFF.

V gene TRBV25-1 combines with J gene TRBJ2-5; the D call of TRBD1 rests on TCRdb alone, since no DNA is present to check it. This CDR3 is 15 amino acids long. CDR1 is MGHDK, CDR2 SYGVNS, per germline. The CDR3 sequence is CASSEYMTDKETQYF.

V is TRBV25-1 and J is TRBJ1-1; the D gene TCRdb calls, TRBD1, cannot be checked with no DNA. The CDR3 is 15 residues long. Germline CDR1 is MGHDK and CDR2 is SYGVNS. CDR3: CASVGQGKEGTEAFF.

This chain uses TRBV20-1 with TRBJ2-5; TCRdb reports TRBD2, a call that lacks DNA to check it against. Per the germline V gene, CDR1 is DFQATT and CDR2 is SNEGSKA (reference sequence). This CDR3 is built from 16 residues. This chain's CDR3 is CSARDETSGDHKTQYF.

The rearrangement joins TRBV4-1 to TRBJ2-1; TCRdb selects TRBD2, and the lack of DNA leaves this call unchecked. CDR3 length equals 15 residues. The V gene's germline CDR1 is MGHRA and CDR2 YSYEKL. The chain's CDR3 is CASSQGLAVNNEQFF.

The J gene is TRBJ2-2, the V gene TRBV7-6; TCRdb's D gene call, TRBD1, goes unchecked for lack of DNA. The CDR3 is 15 amino acids. The germline gives CDR1 SGHVS, CDR2 FNYEAQ. The CDR3: CASSPGTPRVGELFF.

The chain employs TRBV27 and TRBJ1-2. CDR1 is MNHEY, CDR2 SMNVEV, per germline (reference sequence). The CDR3 totals 14 residues. CDR3 loop: CASSLQGGYYGYTF.

The chain joins TRBV20-1 to TRBJ2-7; TCRdb returns TRBD1, unconfirmable since there is no DNA. Germline V gives CDR1 DFQATT, CDR2 SNEGSKA (reference sequence). The CDR3 consists of 13 residues. CDR3 sequence reads: CSARQAPLREQYF.

V gene TRBV24-1 combines with J gene TRBJ1-2; TCRdb indicates TRBD1, and absent DNA this call remains unverified. From germline, CDR1 is KGHDR and CDR2 SFDVKD. This CDR3 spans 14 amino acids. CDR3: CATAEGGFPYGYTF.

J is TRBJ2-3 and V is TRBV11-3; TCRdb selects TRBD2, and the lack of DNA leaves this call unchecked. CDR1 is SGHNT, CDR2 YENEEA, per germline. The CDR3 totals 18 residues. CDR3 sequence reads: CASSLLAGGMGGTDTQYF.

This chain links TRBV3-1 with TRBJ1-6. This CDR3 comprises 16 residues. Per germline, CDR1 LGHDT and CDR2 YNNKEL (reference sequence). The CDR3 loop reads CASSRDLRPHNSPLHF.

The V call is TRBV10-3, the J call TRBJ2-1; no DNA is available, so the TRBD1 call from TCRdb remains unchecked. The CDR3 is 14 amino acids. In germline, CDR1 is ENHRY, CDR2 SYGVKD. CDR3 amino acids: CAIKGGSAYGEQFF.